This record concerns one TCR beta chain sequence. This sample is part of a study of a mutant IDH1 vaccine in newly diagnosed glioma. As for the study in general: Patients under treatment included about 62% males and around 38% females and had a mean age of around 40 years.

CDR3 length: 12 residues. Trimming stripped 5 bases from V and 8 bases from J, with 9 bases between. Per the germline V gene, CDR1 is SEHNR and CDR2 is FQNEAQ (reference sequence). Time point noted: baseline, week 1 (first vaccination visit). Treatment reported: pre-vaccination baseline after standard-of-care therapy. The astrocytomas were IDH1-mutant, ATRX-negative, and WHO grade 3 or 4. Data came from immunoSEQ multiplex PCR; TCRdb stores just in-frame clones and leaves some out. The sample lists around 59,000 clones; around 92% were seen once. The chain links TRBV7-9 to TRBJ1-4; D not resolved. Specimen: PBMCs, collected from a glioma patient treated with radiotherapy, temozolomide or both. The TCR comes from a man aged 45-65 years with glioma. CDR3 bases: TGTGCCAGCAGCAGGGAGGGAGAAAAACTGTTTTTT. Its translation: CASSREGEKLFF.